This T cell receptor (beta chain) stems from a study of cytomegalovirus exposure and HLA in healthy donors. Study-level background: Tens of millions of unique TCRs from HLA-typed donors were held in an early release of data.

On this clone: What it binds is unknown.

V lost 3 bases to trimming and J lost 4 bases; unmatched junction nucleotides: 6. The CDR3 has 15 amino acids. Germline loops: CDR1 MNHEY, CDR2 SMNVEV (reference sequence). The study ran its PCR with 60 Vbeta and 13 Jbeta primers. Sequencing used immunoSEQ multiplex PCR; TCRdb keeps in-frame clones, though not all of them. The table records approximately 150,000 clones, more than 80% of them present only once. Regarding the study as a whole: Most TCR sequences were uncommon, yet certain public TCRs appeared in many donors.

J is TRBJ2-3 and V is TRBV27; 8 nucleotides align to TRBD2. The sequenced sample consisted of PBMCs. This TCR was sampled from a woman aged 40 to 49 in good health and CMV-seropositive. The CDR3 sequence is CASSFAGGAADTQYF. Written as DNA, the CDR3 is TGTGCCAGCAGTTTTGCGGGGGGCGCGGCAGATACGCAGTATTTT.